This entry features one T cell receptor beta chain sequence. This clonotype was detected many times. The antigen this receptor binds is unknown. No much larger clone is present one base from it, and per-base qualities are unavailable. Measured from the cysteine to the phenylalanine, the CDR3 is 17 residues long. CDR3 DNA is the only sequence kept; it has 51 bases, read in frame from the first base. The junction shows trimming of 5 bases on V and 5 bases on J, plus 23 bases between the germline ends. The germline V gene specifies KGHDR as CDR1 and SFDVKD as CDR2. Library preparation used 5' RACE. Sequencing was performed on a NextSeq 500. The TCR library protocol attached a unique molecular identifier to each TCR cDNA molecule to allow correction of PCR and sequencing errors. In the authors' own workflow: Decombinator tools were used for TCR identification, UMI-based error correction and CDR3 extraction. TCRs above a frequency of 2 per 1,000, corresponding to the top 1% of the tumor frequency distribution, were defined as expanded. Rényi diversity was computed with the R vegan package after subsampling each repertoire 100 times to 5,000 TCRs. CDR3 similarity networks were constructed using string-kernel similarity of amino acid triplets, with links drawn between CDR3s whose pairwise similarity was above 0.82. TCRdb trimmed the raw reads at Q25, called clones with MiXCR and kept productive beta chains. Each entry is one CDR3 protein sequence, shown with its most common DNA and genes. The authors' filters were not applied to this entry. In this sample the table shows around 23,000 distinct CDR3 sequences, roughly 3% of which occur a single time. Around 28% of the sample lies in the top ten.

What this sample's time point label stands for: sample taken at primary tumor resection. The donors were some 72 patients from the lung TRACERx cohort who had early-stage, untreated non-small cell lung cancer. For TCR sequencing, whole RNA was extracted from tumor and nontumor lung tissue, or from cryopreserved PBMC samples, and no cell sorting was done. A patient was chosen for TCR sequencing only when enough RNA was available from at least two tumor regions. This sample was taken from a study of spatial heterogeneity in lung cancer (dated by TCRdb to the late 2010s). For the study in its entirety: More beta-chain than alpha-chain transcripts were consistently detected, likely reflecting higher beta-chain transcript abundance. Nonsynonymous mutation counts, determined by whole-exome sequencing of tumor tissue, were related to TCR repertoire features. In non-small cell lung cancer, the study made a quantitative comparison of TCR alpha and beta repertoires among multiple tumor regions, matched nontumor lung and blood. In the raw uncorrected reads, each unique combination of TCR and UMI appeared on average more than ten times. At surgery, both alpha and beta chains were TCR-sequenced in approximately 210 tumor regions, over 61 matched nontumor lung samples and a few dozen PBMC samples. Summary of the overall study and its limitations: Confirming at a functional level the hypothesis that regional TCRs recognize regional mutations was considered to require additional single-cell paired TCR alpha and beta sequencing. Ubiquitous expanded tumor TCRs were detected in blood more often at tumor resection than at routine follow-up.

This sequence originates from a female donor with early-stage non-small cell lung cancer. Recombination connected TRBV24-1 to TRBJ2-5; the D gene cannot be resolved beyond TRBD1 or TRBD2, each matching 6 bases. Sequencing used PBMCs, obtained at surgery. The CDR3 is CATSGYRSGGAAETQYF. Here is the DNA: TGTGCCACCAGTGGATACCGATCCGGGGGCGCGGCGGAGACCCAGTACTTC.